A selection of T cell receptor beta chains follows, all from one sample in a study of shared clonotypes between healthy human individuals. The assay was immunoSEQ multiplex PCR, and TCRdb's table has in-frame clones only and misses some. This sample carries 1.6 million or so clones, over 95% of them seen once, and the ten largest clones take 1% to 1.5%. Sequencing used naive CD4+ T cells sorted from blood. The receptors were gathered from a man aged 25-45 years in good health. The conserved cysteine and the conserved F or W are not part of the CDR3 here. The order of the fields is V gene, CDR3 protein.

>TRBV9
ASSPTKGTDTQY
>TRBV7-2
ASSLDRPNTGELF
>TRBV29-1
SVTGGSRAF
>TRBV6-5
ASTLDRARADTQY
>TRBV2
ASGLAGTVHEQY
>TRBV19
ASSPLSGSTNEQF
>TRBV2
AATPSMNTEAF
>TRBV19
ASSRGHGELF
>TRBV5-1
ASSWGLAGSEQY
>TRBV2
ASSENRVSVYEQY
>TRBV2
ASSDRGLAGSGNEQF
>TRBV5-1
AAGTGFDEQF
>TRBV18
ASSPMGKGAKNIQY
>TRBV11-3
ASSLPWTSGSSYNEQF
>TRBV6-4
ASSAFLTGELF
>TRBV2
ASSSQGANHEQY
>TRBV5-6
ASSRGDRGHLYNEQF
>TRBV28
ASSRQYLGYEQY
>TRBV14
ASSQEIGTDYYGYT
>TRBV5-6
ASSVQGARAYEQY
>TRBV19
ASSISGRNYNEQF
>TRBV7-9
ALQGANTGELF
>TRBV27
ASSLKGASTEAF
>TRBV29-1
SVEDIGPNEQF
>TRBV2
ASKFSANEKLF
>TRBV2
ASSELGLNQPQH
>TRBV7-2
ASSLRTSGSYEQY
>TRBV7-2
ASSFKDGQETQY
>TRBV9
ASSTSEVVGEAF
>TRBV18
ASSPEGDPYEQY
>TRBV6-5
ASRQSHYSNQPQH
>TRBV5-1
ASAALQGATEAF
>TRBV5-4
ASSLARQGRDTEAF
>TRBV5-1
ASSLTSGSLSYEQY
>TRBV18
ASSPQLLGFYGYT
>TRBV25-1
ASSWGGIHTDTQY
>TRBV9
ASSVGANSKLNEKLF
>TRBV7-2
ASSRTASTDTQY
>TRBV5-1
ASSLEGQKNQPQH
>TRBV6-1
ASTSGTGELF
>TRBV29-1
SVVWDTSYEQY
>TRBV7-7
ASSLDYNEKLF
>TRBV28
ASSSGTANTEAF
>TRBV5-1
ASSREVTNYGYT
>TRBV2
ASSVEGAGNEQF
>TRBV9
ASSVLAGGEGIQY
>TRBV5-4
ASSLPGSWRGF
>TRBV27
ASTLLGVAGVNYNEQF
>TRBV9
ASSTQGGRDTQY